What follows describes a single T cell receptor (beta chain). These data belong to a study of cytomegalovirus exposure and HLA in healthy donors. Profiled with immunoSEQ multiplex PCR; TCRdb holds only in-frame clones, not every one. The data contain 150,000 to 200,000 clones, 84% of them singletons. CDR3 length: 17 amino acids. Germline lookup yields CDR1 SGHVS and CDR2 FQNEAQ. Trimming removed 3 bases from V and 3 bases from J, with 18 bases in between. This clonotype was sampled from a man between 25 and 39 years old in good health and CMV-seropositive. The chain is built from TRBV7-8 and TRBJ2-1, with D possibly matching TRBD2 (6 bases). Input material: PBMCs. CDR3 sequence: CASSFPREASRYNEQFF. The DNA of the CDR3 is TGTGCCAGCAGCTTCCCGAGGGAGGCTAGTCGCTACAATGAGCAGTTCTTC.